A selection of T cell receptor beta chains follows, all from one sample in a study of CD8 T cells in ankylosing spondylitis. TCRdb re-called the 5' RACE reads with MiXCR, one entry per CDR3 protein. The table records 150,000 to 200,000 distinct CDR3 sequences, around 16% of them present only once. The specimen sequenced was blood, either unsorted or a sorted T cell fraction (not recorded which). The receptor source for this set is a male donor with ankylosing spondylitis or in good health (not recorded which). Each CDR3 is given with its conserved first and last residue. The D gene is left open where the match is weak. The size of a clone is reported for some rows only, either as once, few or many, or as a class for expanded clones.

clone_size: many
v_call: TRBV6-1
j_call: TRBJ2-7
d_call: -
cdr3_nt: TGTGCCAGCAGAGTCTTGGGCTCCTACGAGCAGTACTTC
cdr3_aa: CASRVLGSYEQYF

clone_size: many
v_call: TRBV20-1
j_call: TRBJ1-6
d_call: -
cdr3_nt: TGCAGTGCTAGTCTCGACACTGGTGATAATTCACCCCTCCACTTT
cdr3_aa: CSASLDTGDNSPLHF

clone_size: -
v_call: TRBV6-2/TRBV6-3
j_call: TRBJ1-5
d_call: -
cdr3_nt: TGTGCCAGCAGAAAAAAGGGCTCCTTCAATCAGCCCCAGCATTTT
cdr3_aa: CASRKKGSFNQPQHF

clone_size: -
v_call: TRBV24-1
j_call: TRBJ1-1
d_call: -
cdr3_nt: TGTGCCACCAGTGGCCGACAGGTCCTGACTTTCTTT
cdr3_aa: CATSGRQVLTFF

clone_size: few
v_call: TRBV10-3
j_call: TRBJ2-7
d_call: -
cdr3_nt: TGTGCCACCGCAGTGGGATCCTCCTACGAGCAGTACTTC
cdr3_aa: CATAVGSSYEQYF

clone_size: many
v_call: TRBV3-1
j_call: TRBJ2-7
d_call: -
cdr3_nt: TGTGCCAGCAGCCAAGATTCACCGAACGAGCAGTACTTC
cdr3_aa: CASSQDSPNEQYF

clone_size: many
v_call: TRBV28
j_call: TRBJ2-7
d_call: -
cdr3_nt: TGTGCCAGCACCCATGACGGTGGCTCCTACGAGCAGTACTTC
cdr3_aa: CASTHDGGSYEQYF

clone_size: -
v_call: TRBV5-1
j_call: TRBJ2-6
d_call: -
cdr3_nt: TGCGCCAGCAGCTTGTTGGCTGGTACCTCTGGGGCCAACGTCCTGACTTTC
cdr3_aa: CASSLLAGTSGANVLTF

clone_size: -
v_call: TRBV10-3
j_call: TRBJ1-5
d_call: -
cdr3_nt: TGTGCCATCAGTGAGTCAGGTAGTCAGCCCCAGCATTTT
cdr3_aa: CAISESGSQPQHF

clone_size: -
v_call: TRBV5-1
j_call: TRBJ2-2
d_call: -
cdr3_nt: TGCGCCAGCAGCTCGACTACCGGGGGAGGCGGGGAGCTGTTTTTT
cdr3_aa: CASSSTTGGGGELFF

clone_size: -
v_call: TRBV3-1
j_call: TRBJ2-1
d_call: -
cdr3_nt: TGTGCCAGCAGCCAAGATAAGGGAGGAGGCCATGAGCAGTTCTTC
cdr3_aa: CASSQDKGGGHEQFF

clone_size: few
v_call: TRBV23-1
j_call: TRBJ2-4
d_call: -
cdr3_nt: TGCGCCAGCACTTCTCAGGGCCTAGACTTAGCCAAAAACATTCAGTACTTC
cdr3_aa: CASTSQGLDLAKNIQYF

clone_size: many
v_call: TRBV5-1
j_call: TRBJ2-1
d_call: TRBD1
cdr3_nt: TGCGCCAGCAGCTTGGGGACAGGGTTCTACAATGAGCAGTTCTTC
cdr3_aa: CASSLGTGFYNEQFF

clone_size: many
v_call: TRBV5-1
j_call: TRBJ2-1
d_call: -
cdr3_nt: TGCGCCAGCAGCTCGCCGGGTTTCGGGTTGGATGAGCAGTTCTTC
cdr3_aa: CASSSPGFGLDEQFF

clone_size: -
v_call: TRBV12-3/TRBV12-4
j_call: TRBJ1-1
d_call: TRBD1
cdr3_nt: TGTGCCAGCAGTACGGGACAGTCGAACACTGAAGCTTTCTTT
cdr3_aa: CASSTGQSNTEAFF

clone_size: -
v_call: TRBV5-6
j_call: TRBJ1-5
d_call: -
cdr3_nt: TGTGCCAGCAGCTTGGGGCCCCCCGCCCAGCCCCAGCATTTT
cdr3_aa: CASSLGPPAQPQHF

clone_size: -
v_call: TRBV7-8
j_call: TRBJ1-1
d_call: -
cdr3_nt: TGTGCCAGCAGCAACAAGGGGGGGCTGTACACTGAAGCTTTCTTT
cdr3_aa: CASSNKGGLYTEAFF

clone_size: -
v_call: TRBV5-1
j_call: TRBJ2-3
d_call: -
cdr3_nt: TGCGCCAGCAGCGCGGACGGTCACACAGATACGCAGTATTTT
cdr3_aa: CASSADGHTDTQYF

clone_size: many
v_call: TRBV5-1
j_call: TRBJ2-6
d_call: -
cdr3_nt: TGCGCCAGCAGCTTACAGGCGACTGGGGCCAACGTCCTGACTTTC
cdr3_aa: CASSLQATGANVLTF

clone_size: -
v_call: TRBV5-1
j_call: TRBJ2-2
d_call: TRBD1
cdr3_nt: TGCGCCAGCAGCTTCCGGACCAGACAGGGGAACACCGGGGAGCTGTTTTTT
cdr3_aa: CASSFRTRQGNTGELFF

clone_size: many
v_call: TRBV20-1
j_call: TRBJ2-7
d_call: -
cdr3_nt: TGCAGTGCTAGCCGGGACGGGCGCTACGAGCAGTACTTC
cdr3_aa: CSASRDGRYEQYF

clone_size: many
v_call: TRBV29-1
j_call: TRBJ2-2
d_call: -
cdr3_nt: TGCAGCGCCGAGAAGCGTTTCAACACCGGGGAGCTGTTTTTT
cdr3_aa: CSAEKRFNTGELFF

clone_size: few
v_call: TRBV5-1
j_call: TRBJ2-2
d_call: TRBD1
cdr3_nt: TGCGCCAGCAGCTACGATGGACAGGGAGCCGGGGAGCTGTTTTTT
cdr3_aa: CASSYDGQGAGELFF

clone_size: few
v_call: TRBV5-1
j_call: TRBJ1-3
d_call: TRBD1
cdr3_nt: TGCGCCAGCAGCGTGGGACAGGGCTTCGATTCATTCATATATTTT
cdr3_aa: CASSVGQGFDSFIYF

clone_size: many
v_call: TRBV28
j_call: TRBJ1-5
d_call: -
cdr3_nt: TGTGCCAGCAGTTTAGGTGGCAGGGGAGGCAATCAGCCCCAGCATTTT
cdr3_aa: CASSLGGRGGNQPQHF

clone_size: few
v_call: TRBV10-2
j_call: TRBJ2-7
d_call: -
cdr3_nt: TGCGCCAGCAGTGACACCTTTCCCTACGAGCAGTACTTC
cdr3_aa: CASSDTFPYEQYF

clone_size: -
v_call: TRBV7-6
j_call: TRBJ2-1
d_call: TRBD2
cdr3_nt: TGTGCCAGCAGCTATACTAGCGGGATCGACAATGAGCAGTTCTTC
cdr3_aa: CASSYTSGIDNEQFF

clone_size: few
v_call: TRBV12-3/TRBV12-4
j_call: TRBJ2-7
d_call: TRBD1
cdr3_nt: TGTGCCAGCAGCCATACCCCGGGACAGAACTCCTACGAGCAGTACTTC
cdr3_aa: CASSHTPGQNSYEQYF

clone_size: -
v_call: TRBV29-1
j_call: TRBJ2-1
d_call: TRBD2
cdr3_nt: TGCAGCGTTGAAGTGTGGCGGGAGTACGCCTACAATGAGCAGTTCTTC
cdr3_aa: CSVEVWREYAYNEQFF

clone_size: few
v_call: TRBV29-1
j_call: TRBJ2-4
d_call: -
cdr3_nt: TGCAGCGTTGAATTCGCCTCGCCCTATCAGCAGTACTTC
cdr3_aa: CSVEFASPYQQYF

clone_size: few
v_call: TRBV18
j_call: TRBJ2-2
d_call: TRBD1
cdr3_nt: TGTGCCAGCTCACCTCGGACAGGCAGAGGAACCGGGGAGCTGTTTTTT
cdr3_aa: CASSPRTGRGTGELFF

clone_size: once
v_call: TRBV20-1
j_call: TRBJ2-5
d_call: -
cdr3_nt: TGCAGTGCTAGAGATCCGTGGGGGTACCAAGAGACCCAGTACTTC
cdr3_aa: CSARDPWGYQETQYF

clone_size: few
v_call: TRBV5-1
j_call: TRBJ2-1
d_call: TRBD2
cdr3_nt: TGCGCCAGCAGCTTAGCGGGAGGGATTTACAATGAGCAGTTCTTC
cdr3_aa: CASSLAGGIYNEQFF

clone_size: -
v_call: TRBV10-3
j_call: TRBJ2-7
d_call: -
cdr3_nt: TGTGCCATCAGTGTGGGCACCTACGAGCAGTACTTC
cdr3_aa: CAISVGTYEQYF

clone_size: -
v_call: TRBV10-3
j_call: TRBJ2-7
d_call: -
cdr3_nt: TGTGCCATCAGTGAGCTCGCGGAATCCTACGAGCAGTACTTC
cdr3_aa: CAISELAESYEQYF

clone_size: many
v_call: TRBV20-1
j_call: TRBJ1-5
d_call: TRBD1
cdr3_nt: TGCAGTGCCCACCAGGACAGGGAGGCACGACAGCCCCAGCATTTT
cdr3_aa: CSAHQDREARQPQHF

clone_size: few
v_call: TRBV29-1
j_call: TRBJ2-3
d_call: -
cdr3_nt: TGCAGCGCCCGGGAGCATCTTCTTACGCAGTATTTT
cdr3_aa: CSAREHLLTQYF

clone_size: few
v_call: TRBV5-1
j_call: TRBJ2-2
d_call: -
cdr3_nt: TGCGCCAGCAGCTTGGAGTGGAACGGGGAGCTGTTTTTT
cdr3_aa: CASSLEWNGELFF

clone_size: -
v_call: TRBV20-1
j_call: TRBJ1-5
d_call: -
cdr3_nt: TGCAGTGCTGTAAAGGTAGAAAATCAGCCCCAGCATTTT
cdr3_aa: CSAVKVENQPQHF

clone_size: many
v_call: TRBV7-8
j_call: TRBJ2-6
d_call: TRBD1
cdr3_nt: TGTGCCAGCAGCCCCCGGGACAGGGGCTCTGGGGCCAACGTCCTGACTTTC
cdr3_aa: CASSPRDRGSGANVLTF

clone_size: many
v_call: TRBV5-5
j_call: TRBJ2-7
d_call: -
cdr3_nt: TGTGCCAGCAGCCCAATGGGCGGAAGCTCCTACGAGCAGTACTTC
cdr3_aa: CASSPMGGSSYEQYF

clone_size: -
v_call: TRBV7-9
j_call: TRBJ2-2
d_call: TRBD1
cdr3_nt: TGTGCCAGCAGCTACTACAGGGGGCTCGACACCGGGGAGCTGTTTTTT
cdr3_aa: CASSYYRGLDTGELFF

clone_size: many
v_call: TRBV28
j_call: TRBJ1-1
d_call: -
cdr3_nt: TGTGCCAGCAGTTTCGTCGGGGCCACTGAAGCTTTCTTT
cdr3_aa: CASSFVGATEAFF

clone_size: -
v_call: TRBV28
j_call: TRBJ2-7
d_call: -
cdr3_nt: TGTGCCAGCAGTTCCCCGGAATACGAGCAGTACTTC
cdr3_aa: CASSSPEYEQYF

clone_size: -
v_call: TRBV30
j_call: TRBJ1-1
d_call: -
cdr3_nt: TGTGCCTGGAGGGGCCCGATGAACACTGAAGCTTTCTTT
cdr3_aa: CAWRGPMNTEAFF

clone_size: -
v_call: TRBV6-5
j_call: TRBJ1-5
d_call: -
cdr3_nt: TGTGCCAGCAGTCACAGGGAGGGTGAGCAGCCCCAGCATTTT
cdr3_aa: CASSHREGEQPQHF

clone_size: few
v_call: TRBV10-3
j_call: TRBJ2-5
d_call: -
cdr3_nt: TGTGCCATCAGTGAGTCGATATCGGGGTTTGGCGAGACCCAGTACTTC
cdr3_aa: CAISESISGFGETQYF